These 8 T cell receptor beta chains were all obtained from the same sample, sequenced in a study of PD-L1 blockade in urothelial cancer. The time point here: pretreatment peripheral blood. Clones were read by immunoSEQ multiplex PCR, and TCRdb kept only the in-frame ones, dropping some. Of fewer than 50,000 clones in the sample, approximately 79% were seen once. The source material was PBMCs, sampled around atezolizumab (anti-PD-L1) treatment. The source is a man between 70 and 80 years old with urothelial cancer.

The CDR3 DNA follows: TGTGCCAGCAGCTTATATGGTAGCGGGGGCCTCAATGAGCAGTTCTTC. Its translation is CASSLYGSGGLNEQFF. The chain is built from TRBV11-3 and TRBJ2-1, with 9 bases matching TRBD2. This CDR3 has 16 amino acids. Unmatched junction bases numbered 8, after V lost 2 bases and J lost 6 bases. From germline, CDR1 is SGHNT and CDR2 YENEEA.

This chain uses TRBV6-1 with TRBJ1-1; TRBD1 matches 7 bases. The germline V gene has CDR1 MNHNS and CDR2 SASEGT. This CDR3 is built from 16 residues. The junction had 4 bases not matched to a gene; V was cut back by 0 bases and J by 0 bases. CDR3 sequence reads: CASSEAGTAMNTEAFF. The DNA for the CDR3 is TGTGCCAGCAGTGAAGCTGGGACAGCAATGAACACTGAAGCTTTCTTT.

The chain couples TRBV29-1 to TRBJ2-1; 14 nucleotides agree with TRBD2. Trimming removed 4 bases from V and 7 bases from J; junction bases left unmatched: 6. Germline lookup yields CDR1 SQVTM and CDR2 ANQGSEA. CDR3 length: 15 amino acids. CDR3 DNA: TGCAGCGTTGTTGGGACTAGCGGGAGTTTGAATGAGCAGTTCTTC. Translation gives CSVVGTSGSLNEQFF.

This chain's CDR3 is CAWTGSHYGYTF. The DNA of the CDR3 is TGTGCCTGGACGGGGTCGCACTATGGCTACACCTTC. The chain carries TRBV30 and TRBJ1-2; D call uncertain. V was pared by 4 bases and J by 3 bases, with 9 bases between. The CDR3 contains 12 residues. Germline V gene sequence: CDR1 GTSNPN, CDR2 SVGIG (reference sequence).

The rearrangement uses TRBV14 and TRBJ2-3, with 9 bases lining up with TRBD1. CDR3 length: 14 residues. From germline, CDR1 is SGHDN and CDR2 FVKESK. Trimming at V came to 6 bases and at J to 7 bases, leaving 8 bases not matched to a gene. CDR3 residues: CASSPGTGSHTQYF. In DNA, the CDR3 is TGTGCCAGCAGTCCCGGGACAGGGTCACATACGCAGTATTTT.

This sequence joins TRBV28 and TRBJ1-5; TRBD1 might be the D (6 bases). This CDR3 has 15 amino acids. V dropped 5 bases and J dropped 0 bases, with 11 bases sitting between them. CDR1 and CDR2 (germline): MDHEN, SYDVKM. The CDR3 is CASSRGQYSNQPQHF. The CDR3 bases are TGTGCCAGCAGTAGAGGACAGTATAGCAATCAGCCCCAGCATTTT.

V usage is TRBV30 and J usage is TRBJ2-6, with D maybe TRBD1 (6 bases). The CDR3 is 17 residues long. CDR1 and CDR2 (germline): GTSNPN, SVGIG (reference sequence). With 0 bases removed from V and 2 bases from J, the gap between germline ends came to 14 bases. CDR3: CAWSVLRGTPGANVLTF. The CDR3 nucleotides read TGTGCCTGGAGTGTACTAAGAGGGACACCTGGGGCCAACGTCCTGACTTTC.

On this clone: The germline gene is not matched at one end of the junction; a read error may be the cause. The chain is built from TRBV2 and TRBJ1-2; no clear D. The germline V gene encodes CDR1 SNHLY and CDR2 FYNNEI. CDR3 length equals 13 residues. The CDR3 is CASREDRSYGYTF. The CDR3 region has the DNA TGTGCCAGCAGAGAAGACCGGTCCTATGGCTACACCTTC.